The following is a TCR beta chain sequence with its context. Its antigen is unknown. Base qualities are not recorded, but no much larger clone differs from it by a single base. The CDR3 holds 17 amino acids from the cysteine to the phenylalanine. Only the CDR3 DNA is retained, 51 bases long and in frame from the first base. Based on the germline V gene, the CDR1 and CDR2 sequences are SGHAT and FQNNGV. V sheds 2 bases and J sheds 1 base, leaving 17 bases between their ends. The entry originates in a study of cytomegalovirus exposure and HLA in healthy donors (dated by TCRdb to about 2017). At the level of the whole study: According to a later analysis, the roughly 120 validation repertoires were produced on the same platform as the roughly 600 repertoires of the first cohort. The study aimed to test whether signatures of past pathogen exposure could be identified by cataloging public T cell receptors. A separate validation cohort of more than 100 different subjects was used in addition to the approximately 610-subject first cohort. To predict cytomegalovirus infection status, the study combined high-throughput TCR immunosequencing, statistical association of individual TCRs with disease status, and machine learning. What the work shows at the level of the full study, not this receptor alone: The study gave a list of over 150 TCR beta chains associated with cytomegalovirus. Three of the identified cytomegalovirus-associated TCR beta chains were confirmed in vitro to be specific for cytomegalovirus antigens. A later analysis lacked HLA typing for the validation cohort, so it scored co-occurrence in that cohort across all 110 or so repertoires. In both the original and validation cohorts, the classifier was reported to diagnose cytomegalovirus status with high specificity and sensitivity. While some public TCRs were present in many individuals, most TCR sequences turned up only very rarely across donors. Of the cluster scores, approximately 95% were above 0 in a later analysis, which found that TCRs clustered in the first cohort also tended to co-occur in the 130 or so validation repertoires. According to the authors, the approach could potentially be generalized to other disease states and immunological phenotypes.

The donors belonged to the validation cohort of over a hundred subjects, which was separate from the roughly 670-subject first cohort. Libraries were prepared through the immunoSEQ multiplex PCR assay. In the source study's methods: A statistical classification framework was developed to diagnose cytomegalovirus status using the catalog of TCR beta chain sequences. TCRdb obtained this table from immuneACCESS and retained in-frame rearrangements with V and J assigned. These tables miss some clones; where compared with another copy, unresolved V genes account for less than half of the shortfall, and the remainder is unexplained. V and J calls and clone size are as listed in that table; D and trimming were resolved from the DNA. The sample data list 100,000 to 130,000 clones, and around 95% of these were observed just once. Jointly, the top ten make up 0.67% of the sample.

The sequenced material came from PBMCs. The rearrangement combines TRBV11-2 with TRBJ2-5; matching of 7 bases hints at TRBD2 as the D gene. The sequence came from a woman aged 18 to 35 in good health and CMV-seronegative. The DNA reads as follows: TGTGCCAGCAGCTTAATCGGGCGGGGGCCTCCCCAAGAGACCCAGTACTTC. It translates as CASSLIGRGPPQETQYF.